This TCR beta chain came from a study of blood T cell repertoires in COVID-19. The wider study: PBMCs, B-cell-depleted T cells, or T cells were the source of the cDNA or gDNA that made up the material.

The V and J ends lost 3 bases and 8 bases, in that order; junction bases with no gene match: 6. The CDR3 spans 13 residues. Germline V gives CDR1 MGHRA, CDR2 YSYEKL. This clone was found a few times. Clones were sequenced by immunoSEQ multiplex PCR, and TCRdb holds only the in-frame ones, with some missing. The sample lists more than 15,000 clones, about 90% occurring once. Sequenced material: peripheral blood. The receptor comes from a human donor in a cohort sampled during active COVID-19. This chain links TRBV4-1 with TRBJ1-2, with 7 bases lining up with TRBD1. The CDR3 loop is CASSHLTGEGYTF. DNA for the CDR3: TGCGCCAGCAGCCACTTAACAGGGGAAGGCTACACCTTC.